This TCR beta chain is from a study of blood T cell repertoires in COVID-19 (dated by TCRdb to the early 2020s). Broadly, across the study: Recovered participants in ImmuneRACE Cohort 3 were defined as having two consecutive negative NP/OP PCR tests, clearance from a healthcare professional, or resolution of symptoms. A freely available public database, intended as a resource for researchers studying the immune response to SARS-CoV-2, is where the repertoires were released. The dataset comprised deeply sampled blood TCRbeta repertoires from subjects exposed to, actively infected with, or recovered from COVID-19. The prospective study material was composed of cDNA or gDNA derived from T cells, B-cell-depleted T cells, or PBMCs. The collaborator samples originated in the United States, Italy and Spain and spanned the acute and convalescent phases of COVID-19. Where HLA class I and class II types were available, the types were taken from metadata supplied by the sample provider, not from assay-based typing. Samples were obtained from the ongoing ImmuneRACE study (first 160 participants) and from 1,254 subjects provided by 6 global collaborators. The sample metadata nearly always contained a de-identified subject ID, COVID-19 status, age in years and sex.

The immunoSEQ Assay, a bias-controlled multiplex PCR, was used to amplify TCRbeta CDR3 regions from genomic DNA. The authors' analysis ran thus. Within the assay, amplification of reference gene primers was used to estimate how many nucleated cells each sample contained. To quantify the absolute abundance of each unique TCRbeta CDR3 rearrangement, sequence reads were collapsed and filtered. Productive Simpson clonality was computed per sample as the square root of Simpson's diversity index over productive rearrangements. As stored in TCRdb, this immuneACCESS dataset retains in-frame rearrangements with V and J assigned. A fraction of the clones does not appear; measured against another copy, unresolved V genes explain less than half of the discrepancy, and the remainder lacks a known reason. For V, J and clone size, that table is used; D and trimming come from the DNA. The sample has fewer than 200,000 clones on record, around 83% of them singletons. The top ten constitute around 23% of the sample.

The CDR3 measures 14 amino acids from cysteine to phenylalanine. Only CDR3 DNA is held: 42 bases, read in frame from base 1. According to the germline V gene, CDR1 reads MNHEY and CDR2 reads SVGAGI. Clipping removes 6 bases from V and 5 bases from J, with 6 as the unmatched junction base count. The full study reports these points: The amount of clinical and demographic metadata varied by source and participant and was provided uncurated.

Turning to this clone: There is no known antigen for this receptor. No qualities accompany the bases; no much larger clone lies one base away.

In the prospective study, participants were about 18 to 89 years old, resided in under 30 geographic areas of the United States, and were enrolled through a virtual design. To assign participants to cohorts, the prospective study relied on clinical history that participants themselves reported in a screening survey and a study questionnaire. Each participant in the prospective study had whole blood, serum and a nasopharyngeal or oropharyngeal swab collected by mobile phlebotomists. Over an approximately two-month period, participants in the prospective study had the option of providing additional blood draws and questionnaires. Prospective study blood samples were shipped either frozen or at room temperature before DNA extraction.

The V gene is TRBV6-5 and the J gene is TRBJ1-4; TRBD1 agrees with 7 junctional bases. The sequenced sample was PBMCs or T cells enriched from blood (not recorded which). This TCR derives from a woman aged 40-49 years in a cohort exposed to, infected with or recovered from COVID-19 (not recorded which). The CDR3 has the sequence CASRYRDSNEKLFF. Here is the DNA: TGTGCCAGCAGATACCGGGACAGCAATGAAAAACTGTTTTTT.